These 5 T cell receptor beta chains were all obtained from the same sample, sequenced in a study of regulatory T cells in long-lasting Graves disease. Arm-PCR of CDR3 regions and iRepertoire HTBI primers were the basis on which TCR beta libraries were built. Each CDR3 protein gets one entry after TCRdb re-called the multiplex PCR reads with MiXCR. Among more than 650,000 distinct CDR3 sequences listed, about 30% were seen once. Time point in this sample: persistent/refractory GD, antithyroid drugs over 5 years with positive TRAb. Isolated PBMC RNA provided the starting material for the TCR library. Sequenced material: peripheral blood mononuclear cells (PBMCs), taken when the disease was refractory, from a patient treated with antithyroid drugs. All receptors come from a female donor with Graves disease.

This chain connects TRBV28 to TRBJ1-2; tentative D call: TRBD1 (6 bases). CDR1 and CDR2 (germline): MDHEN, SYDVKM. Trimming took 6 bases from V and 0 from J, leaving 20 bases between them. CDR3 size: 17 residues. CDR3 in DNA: TGTGCCAGCAGCTTAGTAGGGGGACGGCCGGCTAACTATGGCTACACCTTC. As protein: CASSLVGGRPANYGYTF.

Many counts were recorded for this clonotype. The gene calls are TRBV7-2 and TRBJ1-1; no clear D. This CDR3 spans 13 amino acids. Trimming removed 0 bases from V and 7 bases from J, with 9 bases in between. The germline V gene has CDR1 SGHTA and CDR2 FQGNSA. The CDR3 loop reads CASSLALGSEAFF. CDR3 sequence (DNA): TGTGCCAGCAGCTTAGCGCTGGGGAGTGAAGCTTTCTTT. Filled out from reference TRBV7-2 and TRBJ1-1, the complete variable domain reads GAGVSQSPSNKVTEKGKDVELRCDPISGHTALYWYRQSLGQGLEFLIYFQGNSAPDKSGLPSDRFSAERTGGSVSTLTIQRTQQEDSAVYLCASSLALGSEAFFGQGTRLTVV.

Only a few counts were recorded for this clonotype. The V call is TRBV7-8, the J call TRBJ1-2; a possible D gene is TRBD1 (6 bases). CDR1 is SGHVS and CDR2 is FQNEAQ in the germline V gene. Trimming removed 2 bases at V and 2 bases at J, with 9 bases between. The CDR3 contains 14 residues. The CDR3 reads CASSLRQDNYGYTF. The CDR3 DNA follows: TGTGCCAGCAGCTTACGACAGGACAACTATGGCTACACCTTC. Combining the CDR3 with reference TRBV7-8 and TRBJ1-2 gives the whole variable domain GAGVSQSPRYKVAKRGQDVALRCDPISGHVSLFWYQQALGQGPEFLTYFQNEAQLDKSGLPSDRFFAERPEGSVSTLKIQRTQQEDSAVYLCASSLRQDNYGYTFGSGTRLTVV.

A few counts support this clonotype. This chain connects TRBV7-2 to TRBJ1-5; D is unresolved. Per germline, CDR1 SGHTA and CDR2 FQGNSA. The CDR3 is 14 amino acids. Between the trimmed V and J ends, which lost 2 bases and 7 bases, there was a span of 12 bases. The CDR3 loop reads CASSLTRMGQPQHF. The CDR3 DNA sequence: TGTGCCAGCAGCTTAACGCGAATGGGACAGCCCCAGCATTTT.

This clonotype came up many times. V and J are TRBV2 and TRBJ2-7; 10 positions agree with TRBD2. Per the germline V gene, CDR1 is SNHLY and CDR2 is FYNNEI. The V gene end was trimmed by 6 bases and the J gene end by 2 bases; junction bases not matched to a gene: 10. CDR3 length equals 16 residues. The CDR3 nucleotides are TGTGCCAGCAGATCGTATCTAGCGGGAGATACCTACGAGCAGTACTTC. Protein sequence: CASRSYLAGDTYEQYF.